This entry lists 9 T cell receptor beta chains sequenced from one sample in a study of response to subunit inactivated influenza vaccine. In TCRdb, the RT-PCR reads were re-called with MiXCR into one record per CDR3 protein. The data contain about 520,000 distinct CDR3 sequences, approximately 24% of them singletons. The material sequenced was CD4+ T cells sorted from PBMCs, taken roughly 5 days after vaccination. The origin of the receptors is a man in his fifties or sixties who received an inactivated influenza vaccine.

This clonotype was seen a handful of times. The chain joins TRBV18 to TRBJ2-7; D is unclear. CDR3 size: 14 residues. Trimming took off 1 base at V and 2 bases at J, with 9 bases between the two ends. CDR1 KGHSH and CDR2 LQKENI come from the germline V gene. The CDR3 bases are TGTGCCAGCTCACCACGGGTGAAGGCCTACGAGCAGTACTTC. It is translated as CASSPRVKAYEQYF.

The V gene is TRBV11-2, the J gene TRBJ2-6; no clear D gene. Trimming removed 7 bases from V and 0 bases from J, with 10 bases in between. The germline V gene encodes CDR1 SGHAT and CDR2 FQNNGV. CDR3 size: 15 residues. The CDR3 region has the DNA TGTGCCAGCACCCGAGACATCTCTGGGGCCAACGTCCTGACTTTC. As protein: CASTRDISGANVLTF.

The rearrangement links TRBV20-1 to TRBJ2-1; D might be TRBD1 or TRBD2, each matching 5 bases. Trimming stripped 5 bases from V and 0 bases from J, with 11 bases between. CDR1 and CDR2 from the germline V gene are DFQATT and SNEGSKA (reference sequence). CDR3 length: 14 residues. CDR3 DNA: TGCAGTGCTCCGGGACGTCGCTCCTACAATGAGCAGTTCTTC. Translated: CSAPGRRSYNEQFF.

The chain employs TRBV3-1 and TRBJ1-6; 9 bases are shared with TRBD1. Germline values: CDR1 LGHDT, CDR2 YNNKEL (reference sequence). The CDR3 length is 14 residues. V shed 3 bases, J shed 8 bases, and the junction held 2 bases outside the gene matches. CDR3: CASSQGQGHSPLHF. The CDR3 DNA reads TGTGCCAGCAGCCAGGGACAGGGCCATTCACCCCTCCACTTT.

The chain combines TRBV5-1 with TRBJ2-1; 9 bases are a match to TRBD1. This CDR3 contains 16 residues. Germline values: CDR1 SGHRS, CDR2 YFSETQ. V was clipped by 1 base and J by 2 bases; unmatched bases: 4. In DNA form, the CDR3 reads TGCGCCAGCAGCTTGTACGGGACAGGGCCCTACAATGAGCAGTTCTTC. It translates to CASSLYGTGPYNEQFF. The full variable domain, rest sourced from reference TRBV5-1 and TRBJ2-1, is KAGVTQTPRYLIKTRGQQVTLSCSPISGHRSVSWYQQTPGQGLQFLFEYFSETQRNKGNFPGRFSGRQFSNSRSEMNVSTLELGDSALYLCASSLYGTGPYNEQFFGPGTRLTVL.

This chain joins TRBV12-3 or TRBV12-4 and TRBJ2-1, with D perhaps matching TRBD2 (5 bases). The CDR3 contains 15 residues. Trimming took 6 bases from V and 4 from J, leaving 16 bases between them. The CDR3 loop reads CASSFAPRAYNEQFF. CDR3 sequence (DNA): TGTGCCAGCAGCTTCGCCCCGAGGGCTTACAATGAGCAGTTCTTC.

The chain links TRBV15 to TRBJ1-4; D call uncertain. The CDR3 length is 15 residues. Trimming left V 1 base short and J 0 bases short, with 6 bases between. Germline loops: CDR1 LNHNV, CDR2 YYDKDF (reference sequence). CDR3 amino acids: CATSRVPSTNEKLFF. The CDR3 nucleotides are TGTGCCACCAGCAGAGTCCCCTCAACTAATGAAAAACTGTTTTTT.

The rearrangement links TRBV5-4 to TRBJ2-5; the D is unclear. The CDR3 covers 16 residues. V was clipped by 2 bases and J by 1 base, with 15 bases between them. The germline gives CDR1 SGHNT, CDR2 YYREEE (reference sequence). The CDR3 spells CASSFGPSAFQETQYF. DNA for the CDR3: TGTGCCAGCAGCTTTGGGCCGTCGGCGTTCCAAGAGACCCAGTACTTC.

The rearrangement links TRBV20-1 to TRBJ2-3, with unresolved D. This CDR3 has 13 residues. CDR1 is DFQATT, CDR2 SNEGSKA, per germline (reference sequence). V was pared by 6 bases and J by 0 bases, with 10 bases between. This CDR3 reads CSARLPSTDTQYF. For the CDR3, the DNA is TGCAGTGCGAGACTCCCTAGCACAGATACGCAGTATTTT.